This T cell receptor beta chain was captured in a study of blood T cells in healthy people across ages. The length of the CDR3 is 15 residues. CDR1 and CDR2 (germline): GTSNPN, SVGIG (reference sequence). Trimming stripped 3 bases from V and 0 bases from J, with 14 bases between. Ranging in age from roughly 6 to 100, the donors were healthy Caucasian individuals from Russia. Each donor had ten milliliters of peripheral blood drawn. In this sample, this clonotype turned up a few times. Its target is not known. Findings and caveats of the study: Higher diversity and more naive CD4+ cells were features of long-lived donors, compared to aged donors.

A sample-barcoded 5' primer and a J-beta primer mix were used in a second PCR of roughly 6 to 11 cycles. TCRdb ran MiXCR on the 5' RACE reads and lists one entry per CDR3 protein. The sample consists of hundreds of thousands of distinct CDR3 sequences, around 31% of them appearing once. The gene calls are TRBV30 and TRBJ1-1; D is unclear. The sample taken for sequencing was blood. This sequence originates from an elderly woman in good health. CDR3: CAWSRQELMNTEAFF. The CDR3 region has the DNA TGTGCCTGGAGCCGGCAGGAGCTGATGAACACTGAAGCTTTCTTT. Drawing the rest from reference TRBV30 and TRBJ1-1, the complete variable domain is SQTIHQWPATLVQPVGSPLSLECTVEGTSNPNLYWYRQAAGRGLQLLFYSVGIGQISSEVPQNLSASRPQDRQFILSSKKLLLSDSGFYLCAWSRQELMNTEAFFGQGTRLTVV.